The rows below give T cell receptor beta chains drawn from one sample of a study of cytomegalovirus exposure and HLA in healthy donors. Clones were read by immunoSEQ multiplex PCR, and TCRdb kept only the in-frame ones, dropping some. The sample has 160,000 or so clones, around 80% seen once; the top ten hold 2% to 2.5%. The specimen sequenced was PBMCs. These receptors all stem from a man in his forties in good health and CMV-seronegative. The CDR3 runs from the conserved cysteine through the conserved F or W. A D gene is named only where the DNA matches it firmly. Rows give clone size only sometimes, using once, few, many, or a class for an expanded clone.

clone size	V gene	D gene	J gene	CDR3 protein	CDR3 DNA
few	TRBV6-1	NA	TRBJ1-1	CASSEPSGWMNTEAFF	TGTGCCAGCAGTGAACCGTCCGGGTGGATGAACACTGAAGCTTTCTTT
NA	TRBV7-9	TRBD1	TRBJ2-7	CASSLLGTGGSYEQYF	TGTGCCAGCAGCCTCCTCGGGACAGGGGGCTCCTACGAGCAGTACTTC
NA	TRBV2	TRBD1	TRBJ1-2	CASSGTGGRDGYTF	TGTGCCAGCAGTGGGACAGGCGGACGGGATGGCTACACCTTC
NA	TRBV19	NA	TRBJ1-1	CASSIGRGGRTEAFF	TGTGCCAGTAGTATAGGAAGGGGCGGAAGAACTGAAGCTTTCTTT
NA	TRBV7-9	TRBD1	TRBJ2-1	CATLTGTGPNEQFF	TGTGCCACCCTTACCGGGACAGGCCCCAATGAGCAGTTCTTC
NA	TRBV28	NA	TRBJ2-3	CASSLLTGFSDTQYF	TGTGCCAGCAGTTTATTGACAGGCTTTTCAGATACGCAGTATTTT
NA	TRBV6-6	TRBD1	TRBJ2-2	CASRTGATTGELFF	TGTGCCAGCAGAACAGGGGCGACCACCGGGGAGCTGTTTTTT
NA	TRBV30	NA	TRBJ2-4	CAWSPTGSQYF	TGTGCCTGGAGTCCGACTGGCAGTCAGTACTTC
few	TRBV9	TRBD2	TRBJ2-7	CASSVEAGGPWDEQYF	TGTGCCAGCAGCGTTGAAGCGGGAGGGCCTTGGGACGAGCAGTACTTC
NA	TRBV11-2	NA	TRBJ1-4	CASSLGPGYEKLFF	TGTGCCAGCAGCTTAGGTCCAGGGTATGAAAAACTGTTTTTT
NA	TRBV27	TRBD2	TRBJ2-2	CATSLGLAGNTGELFF	TGTGCCACCAGCTTGGGACTAGCGGGAAACACCGGGGAGCTGTTTTTT
few	TRBV7-9	NA	TRBJ1-3	CSSSSLTRGNTIYF	TGTTCCAGCAGCTCCTTGACAAGGGGAAACACCATATATTTT
NA	TRBV6-1	NA	TRBJ1-2	CASSVQGHGYTF	TGTGCCAGCAGTGTACAGGGACATGGCTACACCTTC
NA	TRBV5-1	NA	TRBJ2-7	CASSPTGPAVSYEQYF	TGCGCCAGCAGCCCTACAGGCCCCGCCGTCTCCTACGAGCAGTACTTC
once	TRBV6-5	NA	TRBJ2-7	CASSYSGGTGLYEQYF	TGTGCCAGCAGTTACTCGGGGGGGACAGGACTCTACGAGCAGTACTTC
NA	TRBV2	TRBD1	TRBJ2-1	CASNTGAYNEQFF	TGTGCCAGCAACACAGGGGCTTACAATGAGCAGTTCTTC
NA	TRBV5-1	TRBD2	TRBJ2-3	CASSMGLAGASTDTQYF	TGCGCCAGCAGCATGGGACTAGCGGGGGCTAGCACAGATACGCAGTATTTT